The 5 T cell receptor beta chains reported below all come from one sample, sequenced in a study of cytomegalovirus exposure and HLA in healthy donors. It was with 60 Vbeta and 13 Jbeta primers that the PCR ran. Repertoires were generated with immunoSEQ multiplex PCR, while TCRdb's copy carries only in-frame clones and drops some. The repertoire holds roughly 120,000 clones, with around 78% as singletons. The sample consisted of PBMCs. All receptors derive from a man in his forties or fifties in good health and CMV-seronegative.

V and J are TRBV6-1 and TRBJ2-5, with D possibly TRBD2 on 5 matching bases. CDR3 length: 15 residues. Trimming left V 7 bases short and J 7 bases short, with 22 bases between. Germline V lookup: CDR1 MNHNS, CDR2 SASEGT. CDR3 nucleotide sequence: TGTGCCAGCACAGCGTCAGGCCCCAGAGGAGGGACCCAGTACTTC. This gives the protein CASTASGPRGGTQYF.

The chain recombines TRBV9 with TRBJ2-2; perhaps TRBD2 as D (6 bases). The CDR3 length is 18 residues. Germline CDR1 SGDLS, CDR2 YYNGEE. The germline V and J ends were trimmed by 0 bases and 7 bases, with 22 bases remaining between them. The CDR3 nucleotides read TGTGCCAGCAGCGTAGTACCGATCCGGGACTCCGCAGGCGGGGAGCTGTTTTTT. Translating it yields CASSVVPIRDSAGGELFF.

The CDR3 loop reads CASSVSGGLYNEQFF. The CDR3 DNA sequence: TGTGCCAGTAGTGTCTCGGGGGGGCTCTACAATGAGCAGTTCTTC. The chain combines TRBV19 with TRBJ2-1; 8 nucleotides align to TRBD2. Germline lookup yields CDR1 LNHDA and CDR2 SQIVND (reference sequence). The CDR3 runs 15 residues. V was pared by 5 bases and J by 3 bases, with 6 bases of the junction left unmatched.

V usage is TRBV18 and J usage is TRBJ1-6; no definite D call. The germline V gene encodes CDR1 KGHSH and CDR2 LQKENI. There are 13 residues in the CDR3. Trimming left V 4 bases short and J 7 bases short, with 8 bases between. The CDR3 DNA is TGTGCCAGCTCACAAAGCGTCAATTCACCCCTCCACTTT. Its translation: CASSQSVNSPLHF.

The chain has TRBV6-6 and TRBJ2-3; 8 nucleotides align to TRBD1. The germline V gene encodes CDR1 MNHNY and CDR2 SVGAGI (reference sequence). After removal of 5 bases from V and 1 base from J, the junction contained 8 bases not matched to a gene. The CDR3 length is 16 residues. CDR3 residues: CASSPLDRVGTDTQYF. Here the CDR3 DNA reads TGTGCCAGCAGTCCCTTGGACAGGGTCGGCACAGATACGCAGTATTTT.